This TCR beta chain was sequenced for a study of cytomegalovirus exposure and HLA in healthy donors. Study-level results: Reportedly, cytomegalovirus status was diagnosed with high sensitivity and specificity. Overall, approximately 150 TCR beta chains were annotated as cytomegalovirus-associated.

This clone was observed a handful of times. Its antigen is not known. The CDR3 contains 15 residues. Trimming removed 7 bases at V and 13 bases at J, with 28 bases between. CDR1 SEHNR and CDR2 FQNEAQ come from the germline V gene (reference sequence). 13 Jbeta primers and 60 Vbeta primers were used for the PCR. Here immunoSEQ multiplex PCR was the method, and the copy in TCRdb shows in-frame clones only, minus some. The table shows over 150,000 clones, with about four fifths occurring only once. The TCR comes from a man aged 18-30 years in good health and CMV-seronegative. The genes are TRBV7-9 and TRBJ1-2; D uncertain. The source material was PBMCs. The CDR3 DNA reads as TGTGCCAGCACCTCAGCGACCGCGGGCGCCCGGGATCTCACCTTC. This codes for CASTSATAGARDLTF.